The rows below give T cell receptor beta chains drawn from one sample of a study of shared clonotypes between healthy human individuals. This table comes from immunoSEQ multiplex PCR, and its TCRdb copy is limited to in-frame clones, with some not included. The repertoire has under 2,500,000 clones, nearly 97% of them found once; the top ten carry around 0.13%. Sequencing was carried out using naive CD4+ T cells sorted from blood. The receptors were sampled from a man in his late teens or twenties in good health. The CDR3 runs from the conserved cysteine through the conserved F or W. The D gene is left open where the match is weak. Clone size is given for some rows only: seen once, a few or many times, or a class if the clone is expanded.

v_gene: TRBV7-2
abundance: -
j_gene: TRBJ2-2
d_gene: -
CDR3nt: TGTGCCAGCAGCCCCAAGGTTGTAGCGGCCACCGGGGAGCTGTTTTTT
CDR3aa: CASSPKVVAATGELFF

v_gene: TRBV6-1
abundance: -
j_gene: TRBJ2-7
d_gene: TRBD2
CDR3nt: TGTGCCAGCAGTGAAGCCGGGGGGGCTAGCGGGAGATCTTATTTCTCCTACGAGCAGTACTTC
CDR3aa: CASSEAGGASGRSYFSYEQYF

v_gene: TRBV4-1
abundance: -
j_gene: TRBJ1-2
d_gene: -
CDR3nt: TGCGCCAGCAGCCAAGATTTGCCTCCTAACTATGGCTACACCTTC
CDR3aa: CASSQDLPPNYGYTF

v_gene: TRBV18
abundance: once
j_gene: TRBJ2-2
d_gene: TRBD1
CDR3nt: TGTGCCAGCTCACTCGGACAGGGGAACACCGGGGAGCTGTTTTTT
CDR3aa: CASSLGQGNTGELFF

v_gene: TRBV11-2
abundance: -
j_gene: TRBJ1-3
d_gene: TRBD1
CDR3nt: TGTGCCAGCAGCTGGACAGGGGCCGACTCTGGAAACACCATATATTTT
CDR3aa: CASSWTGADSGNTIYF

v_gene: TRBV5-6
abundance: -
j_gene: TRBJ2-2
d_gene: TRBD2
CDR3nt: TGTGCCAGCAGCGATTTCGGGACTAGTCGCACCGGGGAGCTGTTTTTT
CDR3aa: CASSDFGTSRTGELFF

v_gene: TRBV15
abundance: -
j_gene: TRBJ1-4
d_gene: -
CDR3nt: TGTGCCACCAGCAGAGATCCAGGGCGGGGGAAAAATTCACTGTTTTTT
CDR3aa: CATSRDPGRGKNSLFF

v_gene: TRBV7-2
abundance: -
j_gene: TRBJ2-7
d_gene: TRBD2
CDR3nt: TGTGCCAGCAGCTTAGAGGCTAGCGGGACATACGAGCAGTACTTC
CDR3aa: CASSLEASGTYEQYF

v_gene: TRBV10-2
abundance: -
j_gene: TRBJ2-3
d_gene: TRBD1
CDR3nt: TGCGCCAGCAGTGATACCGACAGGGCGACAGATACGCAGTATTTT
CDR3aa: CASSDTDRATDTQYF

v_gene: TRBV5-4
abundance: -
j_gene: TRBJ2-3
d_gene: -
CDR3nt: TGTGCCAGCAGCTTGGATAGGGGCACAGATACGCAGTATTTT
CDR3aa: CASSLDRGTDTQYF

v_gene: TRBV5-1
abundance: -
j_gene: TRBJ2-7
d_gene: TRBD2
CDR3nt: TGCGCCAGCAGCTGGACTAGCGGAGCTTACGAGCAGTACTTC
CDR3aa: CASSWTSGAYEQYF

v_gene: TRBV7-9
abundance: -
j_gene: TRBJ1-1
d_gene: -
CDR3nt: TGTGCCAGCAGTTCCTCGGGAGGGGGTGGTGAAGCTTTCTTT
CDR3aa: CASSSSGGGGEAFF

v_gene: TRBV30
abundance: -
j_gene: TRBJ2-3
d_gene: TRBD1
CDR3nt: TGTGCCTGGGGACAGGGTCCTAGCACAGATACGCAGTATTTT
CDR3aa: CAWGQGPSTDTQYF

v_gene: TRBV10-3
abundance: -
j_gene: TRBJ2-7
d_gene: -
CDR3nt: TGTGCCATCAGTGAGTCAGGCAGTCCCTACGAGCAGTACTTC
CDR3aa: CAISESGSPYEQYF

v_gene: TRBV5-1
abundance: once
j_gene: TRBJ2-7
d_gene: -
CDR3nt: TGCGCCAGCAGCACAGGGCCGAACGAGCAGTACTTC
CDR3aa: CASSTGPNEQYF

v_gene: TRBV4-1
abundance: -
j_gene: TRBJ1-3
d_gene: -
CDR3nt: TGCGCCAGCAGCCCTACAGGGAGCTCTGGAAACACCATATATTTT
CDR3aa: CASSPTGSSGNTIYF

v_gene: TRBV5-1
abundance: -
j_gene: TRBJ2-1
d_gene: -
CDR3nt: TGCGCCAGCAGCTTGAATTCACTAAATGAGCAGTTCTTC
CDR3aa: CASSLNSLNEQFF

v_gene: TRBV4-1
abundance: -
j_gene: TRBJ2-2
d_gene: TRBD2
CDR3nt: TGCGCCAGCAGCCAAGATCCTAGCGGCAACACCGGGGAGCTGTTTTTT
CDR3aa: CASSQDPSGNTGELFF

v_gene: TRBV6-1
abundance: -
j_gene: TRBJ1-2
d_gene: -
CDR3nt: TGTGCCAGCAGAGAAGCAGGGTCGGGTGGCTACACCTTC
CDR3aa: CASREAGSGGYTF

v_gene: TRBV6-4
abundance: -
j_gene: TRBJ2-2
d_gene: -
CDR3nt: TGTGCCAGCAGTGGGGATGGGGGCAACACCGGGGAGCTGTTTTTT
CDR3aa: CASSGDGGNTGELFF

v_gene: TRBV5-1
abundance: -
j_gene: TRBJ2-7
d_gene: -
CDR3nt: TGCGCCAGCAGCCCCGGTCACTACGAGCAGTACTTC
CDR3aa: CASSPGHYEQYF

v_gene: TRBV19
abundance: once
j_gene: TRBJ1-5
d_gene: -
CDR3nt: TGTGCCAGTAGTTCCCCGCGGGTAAGCAATCAGCCCCAGCATTTT
CDR3aa: CASSSPRVSNQPQHF

v_gene: TRBV2
abundance: -
j_gene: TRBJ2-1
d_gene: TRBD2
CDR3nt: TGTGCCAGCAGTGACGGCGGGAGCAGGAATGAGCAGTTCTTC
CDR3aa: CASSDGGSRNEQFF

v_gene: TRBV6-1
abundance: -
j_gene: TRBJ1-6
d_gene: TRBD1
CDR3nt: TGTGCCAGCAGTCCCAGGGGGCGCGGATCACCCCTCCACTTT
CDR3aa: CASSPRGRGSPLHF

v_gene: TRBV10-3
abundance: -
j_gene: TRBJ1-2
d_gene: -
CDR3nt: TGTGCCATCAGTGGCAGGGCTGCTAACTATGGCTACACCTTC
CDR3aa: CAISGRAANYGYTF

v_gene: TRBV5-1
abundance: -
j_gene: TRBJ2-3
d_gene: TRBD2
CDR3nt: TGCGCCAGCAGCCCTAGGACTAGCGGGAGCGTGTATACACCTTACACAGATACGCAGTATTTT
CDR3aa: CASSPRTSGSVYTPYTDTQYF

v_gene: TRBV7-6
abundance: -
j_gene: TRBJ1-4
d_gene: -
CDR3nt: TGTGCCAGCAGCTTAGCATGGAAGTGGGGAGGAAGTGAAAAACTGTTTTTT
CDR3aa: CASSLAWKWGGSEKLFF

v_gene: TRBV11-2
abundance: -
j_gene: TRBJ1-5
d_gene: -
CDR3nt: TGTGCCAGCAGCTTAGAGATCAATCAGCCCCAGCATTTT
CDR3aa: CASSLEINQPQHF

v_gene: TRBV6-1
abundance: -
j_gene: TRBJ2-1
d_gene: TRBD2
CDR3nt: TGTGCCAGCAGTGAATCCCTAGCGGGAGGGTACAATGAGCAGTTCTTC
CDR3aa: CASSESLAGGYNEQFF

v_gene: TRBV5-1
abundance: -
j_gene: TRBJ2-5
d_gene: -
CDR3nt: TGCGCCAGCAGCCCCGGGACCGGGGAGCGGACCCAGTACTTC
CDR3aa: CASSPGTGERTQYF

v_gene: TRBV18
abundance: -
j_gene: TRBJ2-6
d_gene: -
CDR3nt: TGTGCCAGCTCATGGTCAGAGTCTGGGGCCAACGTCCTGACTTTC
CDR3aa: CASSWSESGANVLTF

v_gene: TRBV7-9
abundance: -
j_gene: TRBJ2-3
d_gene: TRBD2
CDR3nt: TGTGCCAGCAGCACGCGGGGCGGGGGAGATACGCAGTATTTT
CDR3aa: CASSTRGGGDTQYF

v_gene: TRBV6-6
abundance: -
j_gene: TRBJ2-1
d_gene: TRBD2
CDR3nt: TGTGCCAGCAGCAGACTAGCGGGGGCCCTTGATGAGCAGTTCTTC
CDR3aa: CASSRLAGALDEQFF

v_gene: TRBV5-6
abundance: -
j_gene: TRBJ2-7
d_gene: -
CDR3nt: TGTGCCAGCAGCTTTGGGCAACAATTCTCCTACGAGCAGTACTTC
CDR3aa: CASSFGQQFSYEQYF

v_gene: TRBV18
abundance: -
j_gene: TRBJ2-2
d_gene: -
CDR3nt: TGTGCCAGCTCAAGGGGGTTGGCGCAACTAAACACCGGGGAGCTGTTTTTT
CDR3aa: CASSRGLAQLNTGELFF

v_gene: TRBV5-8
abundance: -
j_gene: TRBJ1-3
d_gene: -
CDR3nt: TGTGCCAGCAGCTTTACTCGTTCCGGCCTCTCTGGAAACACCATATATTTT
CDR3aa: CASSFTRSGLSGNTIYF

v_gene: TRBV18
abundance: -
j_gene: TRBJ1-2
d_gene: TRBD1
CDR3nt: TGTGCCAGCTCACCGGGACAGGGGAACGGTAACTATGGCTACACCTTC
CDR3aa: CASSPGQGNGNYGYTF

v_gene: TRBV5-4
abundance: -
j_gene: TRBJ2-5
d_gene: -
CDR3nt: TGTGCCAGCAGCTCCCCCTCCCTGGACAGACAAGAGACCCAGTACTTC
CDR3aa: CASSSPSLDRQETQYF

v_gene: TRBV5-1
abundance: -
j_gene: TRBJ2-1
d_gene: -
CDR3nt: TGCGCCAGCAGCTTGGCCCCAGGCCCGAGCTCCTACAATGAGCAGTTCTTC
CDR3aa: CASSLAPGPSSYNEQFF

v_gene: TRBV28
abundance: -
j_gene: TRBJ1-6
d_gene: -
CDR3nt: TGTGCCAGCAGTTTTTCGGGGGATTCACCCCTCCACTTT
CDR3aa: CASSFSGDSPLHF

v_gene: TRBV15
abundance: -
j_gene: TRBJ2-7
d_gene: -
CDR3nt: TGTGCCACCAGCAGAGATGGTGGAACCTACGAGCAGTACTTC
CDR3aa: CATSRDGGTYEQYF

v_gene: TRBV18
abundance: -
j_gene: TRBJ2-5
d_gene: -
CDR3nt: TGTGCCAGCTCACCAATGCGGGGTGAGACCCAGTACTTC
CDR3aa: CASSPMRGETQYF

v_gene: TRBV5-4
abundance: -
j_gene: TRBJ2-5
d_gene: -
CDR3nt: TGTGCCAGCAGCTTGGCCGCAGACGAGACCCAGTACTTC
CDR3aa: CASSLAADETQYF

v_gene: TRBV1
abundance: -
j_gene: TRBJ2-5
d_gene: -
CDR3nt: TGCACCAGCAGCCAGGTTTACGACACCCAAGAGACCCAGTACTTC
CDR3aa: CTSSQVYDTQETQYF

v_gene: TRBV19
abundance: -
j_gene: TRBJ1-5
d_gene: -
CDR3nt: TGTGCCAGTAGTATTGAGGGTAGGGGCAATCAGCCCCAGCATTTT
CDR3aa: CASSIEGRGNQPQHF

v_gene: TRBV20-1
abundance: -
j_gene: TRBJ2-7
d_gene: -
CDR3nt: TGCAGTGCTGTGGTCGAGTACGAGCAGTACTTC
CDR3aa: CSAVVEYEQYF

v_gene: TRBV28
abundance: once
j_gene: TRBJ2-2
d_gene: -
CDR3nt: TGTGCCAGCATCCGGGGGTCACTAGGTGGGGAGCTGTTTTTT
CDR3aa: CASIRGSLGGELFF

v_gene: TRBV4-3
abundance: -
j_gene: TRBJ2-3
d_gene: TRBD2
CDR3nt: TGCGCCAGCAGCCAAGGACTAGCGAGCACAGATACGCAGTATTTT
CDR3aa: CASSQGLASTDTQYF

v_gene: TRBV15
abundance: -
j_gene: TRBJ2-3
d_gene: TRBD2
CDR3nt: TGTGCCACCAGCAGAGGGACGGGTGCTAGTGCGGGAGGATTATCAGATACGCAGTATTTT
CDR3aa: CATSRGTGASAGGLSDTQYF

v_gene: TRBV9
abundance: -
j_gene: TRBJ2-1
d_gene: -
CDR3nt: TGTGCCAGCAGCGTAGTAGGTCCCAGCTCCTACAATGAGCAGTTCTTC
CDR3aa: CASSVVGPSSYNEQFF

v_gene: TRBV19
abundance: few
j_gene: TRBJ1-2
d_gene: -
CDR3nt: TGTGCCAGTAGTGGGAATTGGCGCTACACCTTC
CDR3aa: CASSGNWRYTF

v_gene: TRBV6-5
abundance: -
j_gene: TRBJ2-7
d_gene: -
CDR3nt: TGTGCCAGCAGAACGGGTCCCTCCTACGAGCAGTACTTC
CDR3aa: CASRTGPSYEQYF

v_gene: TRBV7-9
abundance: -
j_gene: TRBJ2-7
d_gene: TRBD1
CDR3nt: TGTGCCAGCAGCTATCTGGGGGGACAGGGGGCTTACGAGCAGTACTTC
CDR3aa: CASSYLGGQGAYEQYF

v_gene: TRBV7-2
abundance: -
j_gene: TRBJ2-1
d_gene: TRBD2
CDR3nt: TGTGCCAGCAGCTTAGGGGGGACTAAGCAGTTCTTC
CDR3aa: CASSLGGTKQFF